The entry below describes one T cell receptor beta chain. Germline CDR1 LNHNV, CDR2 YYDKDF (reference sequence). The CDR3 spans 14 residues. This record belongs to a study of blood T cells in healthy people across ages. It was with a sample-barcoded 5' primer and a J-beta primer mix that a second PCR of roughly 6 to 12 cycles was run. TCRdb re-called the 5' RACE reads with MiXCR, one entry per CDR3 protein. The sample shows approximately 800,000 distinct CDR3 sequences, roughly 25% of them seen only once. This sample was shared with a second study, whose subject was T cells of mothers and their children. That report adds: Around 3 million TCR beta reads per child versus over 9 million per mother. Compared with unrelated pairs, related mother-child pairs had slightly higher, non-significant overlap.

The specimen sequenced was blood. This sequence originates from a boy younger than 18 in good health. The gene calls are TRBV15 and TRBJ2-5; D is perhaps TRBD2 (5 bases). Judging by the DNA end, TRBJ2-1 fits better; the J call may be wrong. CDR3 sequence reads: CATSRGVPYNEQFF. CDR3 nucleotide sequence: TGTGCCACCAGTCGGGGAGTACCCTACAATGAGCAGTTCTTC.